In this sample, the clone carrying this T cell receptor (beta chain) turned up a few times. Its target is not known. The data belong to a study of cytomegalovirus exposure and HLA in healthy donors. Study-wide results and limits: It was in a later analysis that TCR association rates were seen to vary by HLA locus, highest for DRB1 and lowest for HLA-C.

Use of 60 Vbeta and 13 Jbeta primers characterized the PCR. Per the original data handling: An analysis that came later counted some 80 million unique TCR beta chains, approximately 11 million shared. Profiling relied on immunoSEQ multiplex PCR, and the TCRdb table lists in-frame clones only, not all of them. The V and J calls and the clone size are those of that table, but D and trimming were determined from the DNA. The table shows 100,000 to 150,000 clones, with about two thirds occurring only once. Germline lookup yields CDR1 ENHRY and CDR2 SYGVKD. The V end was cut by 5 bases, the J end by 4 bases, with 8 bases between. The CDR3 has 13 residues. Healthy donors of bone marrow made up the group.

Material: PBMCs. V and J are TRBV10-3 and TRBJ2-2; the D gene is possibly TRBD1 (5 bases). The receptor was isolated from a young man in good health and CMV-seronegative. The DNA for the CDR3 is TGTGCCATCAGTACTCAGGGCACCGGGGAGCTGTTTTTT. The encoded protein is CAISTQGTGELFF.